This T cell receptor (beta chain) was recorded in a study of regulatory T cells in long-lasting Graves disease. General study points: Possibly, accuracy suffered from the small sample size.

This clonotype was found many times. The antigen is not known. CDR3 regions were amplified by Arm-PCR using iRepertoire HTBI primers to build TCR beta libraries. MiXCR, applied by TCRdb to the multiplex PCR reads, yields one record per CDR3 protein. This table has about 660,000 distinct CDR3 sequences, about 32% appearing once. The time point was: persistent/refractory GD, antithyroid drugs over 5 years with positive TRAb. After RNA was extracted from PBMCs, the TCR library was made from it. Criteria from the American Thyroid Association guidelines were applied to diagnose Graves' disease. V lost 3 bases and J 1 base, leaving 6 bases between the germline ends. This CDR3 region has 12 residues. CDR1 and CDR2 from the germline V gene are GTSNPN and SVGIG (reference sequence).

This clonotype was obtained from a female donor with Graves disease. The rearrangement joins TRBV30 to TRBJ1-1; D gene uncertain. Sequences were derived from peripheral blood mononuclear cells (PBMCs), sampled when the disease was refractory, from a patient treated with antithyroid drugs. In nucleotides, the CDR3 is TGTGCCTGGAGCCCGGGGAACACTGAAGCTTTCTTT. As protein: CAWSPGNTEAFF.